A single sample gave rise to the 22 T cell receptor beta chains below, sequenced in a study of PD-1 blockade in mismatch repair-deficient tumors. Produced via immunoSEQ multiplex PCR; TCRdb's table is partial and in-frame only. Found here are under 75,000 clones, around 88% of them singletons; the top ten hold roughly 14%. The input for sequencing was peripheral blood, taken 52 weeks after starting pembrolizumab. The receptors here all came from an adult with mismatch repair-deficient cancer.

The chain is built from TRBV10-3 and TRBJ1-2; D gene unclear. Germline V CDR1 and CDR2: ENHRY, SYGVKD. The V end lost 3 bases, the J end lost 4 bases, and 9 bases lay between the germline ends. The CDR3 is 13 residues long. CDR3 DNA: TGTGCCATCAGTGAAAATCCCGGCTATGGCTACACCTTC. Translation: CAISENPGYGYTF.

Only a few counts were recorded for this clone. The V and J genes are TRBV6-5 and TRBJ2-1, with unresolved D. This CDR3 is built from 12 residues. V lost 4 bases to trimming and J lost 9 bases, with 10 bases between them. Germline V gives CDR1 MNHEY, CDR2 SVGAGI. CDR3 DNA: TGTGCCAGCAGTTTTCAAGGGATTGAGCAGTTCTTC. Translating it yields CASSFQGIEQFF.

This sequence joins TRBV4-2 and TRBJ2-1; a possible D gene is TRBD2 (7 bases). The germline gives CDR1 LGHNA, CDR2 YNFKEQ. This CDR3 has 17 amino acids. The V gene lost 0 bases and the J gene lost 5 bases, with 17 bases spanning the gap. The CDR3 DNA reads TGTGCCAGCAGCCAAGATGGGGGGCGGGAGCGGAACAATGAGCAGTTCTTC. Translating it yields CASSQDGGRERNNEQFF.

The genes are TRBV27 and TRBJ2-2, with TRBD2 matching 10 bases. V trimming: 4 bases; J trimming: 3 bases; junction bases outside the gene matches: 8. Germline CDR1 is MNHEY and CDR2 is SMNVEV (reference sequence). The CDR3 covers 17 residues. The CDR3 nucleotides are TGTGCCAGCAGTTATACCAGCGGGAGGGCCTACACCGGGGAGCTGTTTTTT. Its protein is CASSYTSGRAYTGELFF.

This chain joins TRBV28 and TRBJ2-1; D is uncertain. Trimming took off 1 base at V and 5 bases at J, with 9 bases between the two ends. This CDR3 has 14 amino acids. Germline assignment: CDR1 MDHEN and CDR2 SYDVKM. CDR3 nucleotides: TGTGCCAGCAGTTTATTGGGCAACCACAATGAGCAGTTCTTC. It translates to CASSLLGNHNEQFF.

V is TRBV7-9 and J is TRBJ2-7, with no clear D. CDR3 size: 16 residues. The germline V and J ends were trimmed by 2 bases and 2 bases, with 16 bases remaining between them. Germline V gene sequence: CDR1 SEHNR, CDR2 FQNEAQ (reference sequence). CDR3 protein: CASSLTQEDPTYEQYF. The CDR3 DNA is TGTGCCAGCAGCTTAACACAAGAGGATCCCACCTACGAGCAGTACTTC. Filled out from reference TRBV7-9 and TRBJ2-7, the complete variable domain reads DTGVSQNPRHKITKRGQNVTFRCDPISEHNRLYWYRQTLGQGPEFLTYFQNEAQLEKSRLLSDRFSAERPKGSFSTLEIQRTEQGDSAMYLCASSLTQEDPTYEQYFGPGTRLTVT.

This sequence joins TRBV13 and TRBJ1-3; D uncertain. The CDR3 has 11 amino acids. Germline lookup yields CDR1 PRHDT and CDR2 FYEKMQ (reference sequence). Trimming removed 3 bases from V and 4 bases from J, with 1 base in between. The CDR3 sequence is CASSLGNTIYF. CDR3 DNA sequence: TGTGCCAGCAGCTTGGGAAACACCATATATTTT.

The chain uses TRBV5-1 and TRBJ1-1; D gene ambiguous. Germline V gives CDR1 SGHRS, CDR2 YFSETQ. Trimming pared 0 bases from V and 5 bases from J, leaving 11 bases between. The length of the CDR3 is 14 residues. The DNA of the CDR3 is TGCGCCAGCAGCTTGGCCGTGGCTGGGACTGAAGCTTTCTTT. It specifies CASSLAVAGTEAFF.

The CDR3 sequence: CASNLADNTGELFF. The CDR3 region has the DNA TGTGCCAGCAACCTAGCAGACAACACCGGGGAGCTGTTTTTT. The chain couples TRBV2 to TRBJ2-2; the D gene is possibly TRBD2 (5 bases). V was shortened by 7 bases and J by 2 bases, with 11 bases between the two germline ends. The CDR3 totals 14 residues. The germline V gene has CDR1 SNHLY and CDR2 FYNNEI. The full variable domain, in which reference TRBV2 and TRBJ2-2 provide the parts outside the CDR3, is EPEVTQTPSHQVTQMGQEVILRCVPISNHLYFYWYRQILGQKVEFLVSFYNNEISEKSEIFDDQFSVERPDGSNFTLKIRSTKLEDSAMYFCASNLADNTGELFFGEGSRLTVL.

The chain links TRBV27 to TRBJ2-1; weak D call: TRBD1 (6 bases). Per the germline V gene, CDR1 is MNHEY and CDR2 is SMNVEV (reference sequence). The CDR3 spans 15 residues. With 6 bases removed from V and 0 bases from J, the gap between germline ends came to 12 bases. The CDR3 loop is CASSPGVSSYNEQFF. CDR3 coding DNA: TGTGCCAGCAGCCCAGGGGTAAGCTCCTACAATGAGCAGTTCTTC.

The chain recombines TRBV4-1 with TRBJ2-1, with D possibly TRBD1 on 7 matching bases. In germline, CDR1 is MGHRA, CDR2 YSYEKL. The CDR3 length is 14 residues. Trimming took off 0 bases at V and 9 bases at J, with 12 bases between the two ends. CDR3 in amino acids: CASSQDGGGSEQFF. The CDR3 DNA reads TGCGCCAGCAGCCAAGATGGAGGGGGCAGTGAGCAGTTCTTC.

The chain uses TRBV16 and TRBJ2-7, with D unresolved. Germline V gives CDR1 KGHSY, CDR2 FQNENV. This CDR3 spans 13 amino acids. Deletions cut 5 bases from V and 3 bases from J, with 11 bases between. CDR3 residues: CASSFEVSYEQYF. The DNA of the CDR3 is TGTGCCAGCAGCTTCGAAGTCAGCTACGAGCAGTACTTC.

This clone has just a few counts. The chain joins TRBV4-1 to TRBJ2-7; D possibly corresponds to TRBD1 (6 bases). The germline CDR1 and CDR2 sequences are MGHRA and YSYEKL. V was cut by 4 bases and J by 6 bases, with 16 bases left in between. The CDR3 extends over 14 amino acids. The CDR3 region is CASSRRTRGGEQYF. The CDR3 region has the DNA TGCGCCAGCAGCCGGAGGACCAGGGGTGGCGAGCAGTACTTC.

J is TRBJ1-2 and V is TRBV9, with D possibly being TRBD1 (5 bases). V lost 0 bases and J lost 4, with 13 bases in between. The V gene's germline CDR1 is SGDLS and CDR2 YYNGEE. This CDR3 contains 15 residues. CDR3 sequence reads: CASSVDLGQGYGYTF. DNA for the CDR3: TGTGCCAGCAGCGTAGACCTGGGGCAGGGCTATGGCTACACCTTC.

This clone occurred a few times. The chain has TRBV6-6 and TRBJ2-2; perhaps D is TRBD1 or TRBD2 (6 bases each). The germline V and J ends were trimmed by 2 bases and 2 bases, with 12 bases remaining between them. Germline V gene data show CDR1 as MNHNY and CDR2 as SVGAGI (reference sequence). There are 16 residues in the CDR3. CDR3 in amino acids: CASSYGGGTNTGELFF. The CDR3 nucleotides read TGTGCCAGCAGTTACGGGGGCGGGACAAACACCGGGGAGCTGTTTTTT.

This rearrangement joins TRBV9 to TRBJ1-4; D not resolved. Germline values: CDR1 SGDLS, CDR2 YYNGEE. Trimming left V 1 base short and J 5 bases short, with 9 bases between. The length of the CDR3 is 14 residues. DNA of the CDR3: TGTGCCAGCAGCGTATCGGCCTTAAATGAAAAACTGTTTTTT. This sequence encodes CASSVSALNEKLFF.

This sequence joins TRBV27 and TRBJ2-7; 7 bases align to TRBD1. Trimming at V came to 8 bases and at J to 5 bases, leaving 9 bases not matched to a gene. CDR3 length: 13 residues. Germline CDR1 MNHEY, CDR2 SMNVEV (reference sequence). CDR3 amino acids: CASQRGRGNEQYF. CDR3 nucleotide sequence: TGTGCCAGCCAGAGGGGCAGGGGGAACGAGCAGTACTTC.

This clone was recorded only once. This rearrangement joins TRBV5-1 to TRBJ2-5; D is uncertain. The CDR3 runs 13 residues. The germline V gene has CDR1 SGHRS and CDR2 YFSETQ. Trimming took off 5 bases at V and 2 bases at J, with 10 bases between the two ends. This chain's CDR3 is CASSLGLQETQYF. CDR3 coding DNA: TGCGCCAGCAGTCTCGGGTTACAAGAGACCCAGTACTTC.

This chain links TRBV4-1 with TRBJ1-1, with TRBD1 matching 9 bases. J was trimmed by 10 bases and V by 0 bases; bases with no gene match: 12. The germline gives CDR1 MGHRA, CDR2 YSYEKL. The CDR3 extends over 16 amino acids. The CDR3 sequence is CASSQDREQGAMRAFF. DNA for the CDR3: TGCGCCAGCAGCCAAGATAGGGAACAGGGGGCGATGAGAGCTTTCTTT.

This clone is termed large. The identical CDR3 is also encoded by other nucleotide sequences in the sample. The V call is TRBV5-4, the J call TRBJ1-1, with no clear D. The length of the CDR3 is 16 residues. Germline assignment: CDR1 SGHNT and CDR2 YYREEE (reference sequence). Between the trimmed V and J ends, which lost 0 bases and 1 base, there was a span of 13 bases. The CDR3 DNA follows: TGTGCCAGCAGCTTGGAAGGGCGGGGATCGAACACTGAAGCTTTCTTT. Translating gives CASSLEGRGSNTEAFF.

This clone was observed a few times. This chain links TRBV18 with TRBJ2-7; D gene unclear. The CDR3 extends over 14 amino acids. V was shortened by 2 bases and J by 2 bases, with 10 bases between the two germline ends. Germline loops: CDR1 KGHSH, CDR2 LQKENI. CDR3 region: CASSPITDPYEQYF. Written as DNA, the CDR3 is TGTGCCAGCTCACCAATCACGGACCCCTACGAGCAGTACTTC.

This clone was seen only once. The CDR3 DNA reads as TGTGCCAGCAGCAGATGGGAGCGAGGGGGCTACGAGCAGTACTTC. As protein: CASSRWERGGYEQYF. The chain is built from TRBV11-3 and TRBJ2-7; maybe TRBD1 (6 bases). Germline V CDR1 and CDR2: SGHNT, YENEEA. There are 15 residues in the CDR3. Trimming pared 5 bases from V and 3 bases from J, leaving 17 bases between.